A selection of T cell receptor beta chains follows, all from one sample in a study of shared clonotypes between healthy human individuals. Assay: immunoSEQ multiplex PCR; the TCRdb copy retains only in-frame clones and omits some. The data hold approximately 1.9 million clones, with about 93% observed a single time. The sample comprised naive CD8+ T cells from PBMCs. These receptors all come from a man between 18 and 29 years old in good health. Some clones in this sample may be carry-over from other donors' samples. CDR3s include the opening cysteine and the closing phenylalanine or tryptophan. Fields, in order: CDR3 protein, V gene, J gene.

cdr3_aa: CASSFDRGRAGAFETQYF
v_call: TRBV7-8
j_call: TRBJ2-5

cdr3_aa: CASTQGPPFDNEQFF
v_call: TRBV13
j_call: TRBJ2-1

cdr3_aa: CASSLPGLPSYEQYF
v_call: TRBV5-6
j_call: TRBJ2-7

cdr3_aa: CASSIGGRIDEQFF
v_call: TRBV19
j_call: TRBJ2-1

cdr3_aa: CASSGAGAEKGTDTQYF
v_call: TRBV25-1
j_call: TRBJ2-3

cdr3_aa: CATTSAAYEQYF
v_call: TRBV6-6
j_call: TRBJ2-7

cdr3_aa: CSARAGLAIEEQYF
v_call: TRBV29-1
j_call: TRBJ2-7

cdr3_aa: CASSKRTGLYEQYF
v_call: TRBV27
j_call: TRBJ2-7

cdr3_aa: CASSSAGAGDTEAFF
v_call: TRBV9
j_call: TRBJ1-1

cdr3_aa: CASGDPTYEQYF
v_call: TRBV27
j_call: TRBJ2-7

cdr3_aa: CASSSAYSGGSTEQYF
v_call: TRBV5-1
j_call: TRBJ2-7

cdr3_aa: CASSVSQRGYYEQYF
v_call: TRBV2
j_call: TRBJ2-7

cdr3_aa: CAWSVSVSEQYF
v_call: TRBV30
j_call: TRBJ2-7

cdr3_aa: CASSRRGSTEAFF
v_call: TRBV25-1
j_call: TRBJ1-1

cdr3_aa: CASSLEGRENSYEQYF
v_call: TRBV7-8
j_call: TRBJ2-7

cdr3_aa: CASSEGLWGANEKLFF
v_call: TRBV6-1
j_call: TRBJ1-4

cdr3_aa: CASSIGGTPQETQYF
v_call: TRBV19
j_call: TRBJ2-5

cdr3_aa: CASHTGSSYNEQFF
v_call: TRBV5-6
j_call: TRBJ2-1

cdr3_aa: CASSLGAAKETQYF
v_call: TRBV5-1
j_call: TRBJ2-5

cdr3_aa: CASSLAWTSGDQETQYF
v_call: TRBV7-8
j_call: TRBJ2-5

cdr3_aa: CASSFIFGLGEQYF
v_call: TRBV5-6
j_call: TRBJ2-7

cdr3_aa: CASSQDFPNEQFF
v_call: TRBV4-1
j_call: TRBJ2-1

cdr3_aa: CASGDSGRWETQYF
v_call: TRBV27
j_call: TRBJ2-5

cdr3_aa: CASSLSRGGGTDTQYF
v_call: TRBV13
j_call: TRBJ2-3

cdr3_aa: CASRITGGATEAFF
v_call: TRBV28
j_call: TRBJ1-1

cdr3_aa: CASSGTGITDTQYF
v_call: TRBV19
j_call: TRBJ2-3

cdr3_aa: CASSKGQGSNQPQHF
v_call: TRBV7-8
j_call: TRBJ1-5

cdr3_aa: CASTAPGEKLFF
v_call: TRBV2
j_call: TRBJ1-4

cdr3_aa: CASSLDSGEQKLFF
v_call: TRBV27
j_call: TRBJ1-4

cdr3_aa: CASSQDSDRRYSGANVLTF
v_call: TRBV4-2
j_call: TRBJ2-6

cdr3_aa: CAWRAVLAGGIYGYTF
v_call: TRBV30
j_call: TRBJ1-2

cdr3_aa: CASSLIEGGSDTQYF
v_call: TRBV7-9
j_call: TRBJ2-3

cdr3_aa: CASRDREETQYF
v_call: TRBV2
j_call: TRBJ2-5

cdr3_aa: CASSIGGAYNEQFF
v_call: TRBV19
j_call: TRBJ2-1

cdr3_aa: CASGEAGYGAGGQPQHF
v_call: TRBV27
j_call: TRBJ1-5

cdr3_aa: CASSFGQVLPDTQYF
v_call: TRBV5-5
j_call: TRBJ2-3

cdr3_aa: CAILPQPGQANTSGNTIYF
v_call: TRBV28
j_call: TRBJ1-3

cdr3_aa: CASSDLRGNTQYF
v_call: TRBV18
j_call: TRBJ2-3

cdr3_aa: CASLGQGRNQPQHF
v_call: TRBV19
j_call: TRBJ1-5

cdr3_aa: CASSFGGHKNIQYF
v_call: TRBV27
j_call: TRBJ2-4

cdr3_aa: CASSLVPAFGEQYF
v_call: TRBV5-4
j_call: TRBJ2-7

cdr3_aa: CASSITSFPYNEQFF
v_call: TRBV19
j_call: TRBJ2-1

cdr3_aa: CASSPGLAGTYEQYF
v_call: TRBV4-1
j_call: TRBJ2-7

cdr3_aa: CASTLENAYNEQFF
v_call: TRBV5-8
j_call: TRBJ2-1

cdr3_aa: CASPGSYEQYF
v_call: TRBV27
j_call: TRBJ2-7

cdr3_aa: CASSPRFGSRTTFAGELFF
v_call: TRBV7-9
j_call: TRBJ2-2